What follows are 2 T cell receptor beta chains derived from one specimen sequenced in a study of T cells in Graves' hyperthyroidism and ophthalmopathy. RNA transcripts yielded amplified TCR beta CDR3 regions. Researchers ran a first-round RT-PCR on the TCR CDR3 using the HTBI primer set. TCRdb reprocessed the multiplex PCR reads via MiXCR and lists one record per CDR3 protein. The sample has under 350,000 distinct CDR3 sequences, around 15% seen once; the top ten hold 30% to 40%. Sequencing was performed on blood. The receptors come from a middle-aged woman with Graves' ophthalmopathy.

This clonotype was detected ten times or more. V is TRBV5-8 and J is TRBJ2-3; TRBD2 is a possible D gene (5 bases). V was clipped by 4 bases and J by 0 bases, with 9 bases between them. Germline V gives CDR1 SGHTS, CDR2 YDEGEE. The CDR3 contains 14 residues. CDR3 in amino acids: CASSPWTSTDTQYF. In nucleotides, the CDR3 is TGTGCCAGCAGCCCATGGACTAGCACAGATACGCAGTATTTT.

This clonotype occurred many times. The chain links TRBV27 to TRBJ2-7, with a possible D match to TRBD2 (6 bases). The CDR3 length is 13 residues. The ends were cut back, 6 bases at V and 3 bases at J, with 12 bases in the middle. Germline CDR1 is MNHEY and CDR2 is SMNVEV (reference sequence). CDR3 region: CASRGSGYYEQYF. The DNA of the CDR3 is TGTGCCAGCAGAGGGAGCGGGTACTACGAGCAGTACTTC.